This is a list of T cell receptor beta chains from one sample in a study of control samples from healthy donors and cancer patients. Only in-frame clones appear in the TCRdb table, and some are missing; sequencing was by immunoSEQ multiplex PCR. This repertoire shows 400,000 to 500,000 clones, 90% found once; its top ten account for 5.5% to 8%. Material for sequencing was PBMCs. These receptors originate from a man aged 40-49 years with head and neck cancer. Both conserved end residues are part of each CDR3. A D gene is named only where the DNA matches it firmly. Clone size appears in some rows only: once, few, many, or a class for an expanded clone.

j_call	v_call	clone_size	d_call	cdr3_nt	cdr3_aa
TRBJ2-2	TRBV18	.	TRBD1	TGTGCCAGCTCACCACCGACAGGGGGTATCGGGGAGCTGTTTTTT	CASSPPTGGIGELFF
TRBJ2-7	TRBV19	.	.	TGTGCCAGTAGCCTGGACGGCTCCTACGAGCAGTACTTC	CASSLDGSYEQYF
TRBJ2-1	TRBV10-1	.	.	TGCGCCAGCAGTGGAGGAGATTTCTCCTACAATGAGCAGTTCTTC	CASSGGDFSYNEQFF
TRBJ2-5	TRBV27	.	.	TGTGCCAGCAGAGGGCGGGTACAAGAGACCCAGTACTTC	CASRGRVQETQYF
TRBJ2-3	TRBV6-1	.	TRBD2	TGTGCCAGCAGTGAAAACCGGGAGGGTTTGGAGTATTTT	CASSENREGLEYF
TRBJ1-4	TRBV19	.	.	TGTGCCAGTACCAGACAGGAGTCTACTAATGAAAAACTGTTTTTT	CASTRQESTNEKLFF
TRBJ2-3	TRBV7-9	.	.	TGTGCCAGCAGCGAGTGGGACTCCGGTGGGGCCACAGATACGCAGTATTTT	CASSEWDSGGATDTQYF
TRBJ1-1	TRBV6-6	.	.	TGTGCCAGCAGACGCGGGAATATGAACACTGAAGCTTTCTTT	CASRRGNMNTEAFF
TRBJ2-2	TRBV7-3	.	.	TGTGCCAGCAGCTTAAACAGGGCTAACACCGGGGAGCTGTTTTTT	CASSLNRANTGELFF
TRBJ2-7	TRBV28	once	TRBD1	TGTGCCAGCAGGGACAGGGGGTTTTACGAGCAGTACTTC	CASRDRGFYEQYF
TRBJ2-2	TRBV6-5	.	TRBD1	TGTGCCACATGGACAGGGGGAAACACCGGGGAGCTGTTTTTT	CATWTGGNTGELFF
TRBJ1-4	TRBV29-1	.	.	TGCAGCGTTGAAGCTGCAGGTAGAGGTGAAAAACTGTTTTTT	CSVEAAGRGEKLFF
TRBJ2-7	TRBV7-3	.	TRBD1	TGTGCCAGCAGCCGGGACAGTCTTTCTGGCGAGCAGTACTTC	CASSRDSLSGEQYF
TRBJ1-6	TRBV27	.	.	TGTGCCAGCGCCGAGGGGCCCCAGGGCGCACCCCTCCACTTT	CASAEGPQGAPLHF
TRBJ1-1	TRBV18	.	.	TGTGCCAGCTCTCCTGGACAGTTGAACACTGAAGCTTTCTTT	CASSPGQLNTEAFF
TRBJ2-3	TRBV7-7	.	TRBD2	TGTGCTAGCAGCCCTATTCTAGCGGGGGTTACAGATACGCAGTATTTT	CASSPILAGVTDTQYF
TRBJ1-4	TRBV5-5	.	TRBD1	TGTGCCAGCAGCCTTAGAACAGGGGGCTCACGTGAAAAACTGTTTTTT	CASSLRTGGSREKLFF
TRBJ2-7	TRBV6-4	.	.	TGTGCCAGCGCCATTTCAGAGTGGACAAGCCCAACGATCTACGAGCAGTACTTC	CASAISEWTSPTIYEQYF
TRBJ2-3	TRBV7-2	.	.	TGTGCCAGCAGCCCCCACGGACAGTTCGGCAATACGCAGTATTTT	CASSPHGQFGNTQYF
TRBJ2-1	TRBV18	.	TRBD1	TGTGCCAGCTCACCGTCCGACAGGGGGCTCAATGAGCAGTTCTTC	CASSPSDRGLNEQFF
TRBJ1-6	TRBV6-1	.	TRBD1	TGTGCCAGCAGTGAGATAGGACAGGGTAATTCACCCCTCCACTTT	CASSEIGQGNSPLHF
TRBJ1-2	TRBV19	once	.	TGTGCCAGTATAACCAACTATGGCTACACCTTC	CASITNYGYTF
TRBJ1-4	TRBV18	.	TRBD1	TGTGCCAGCTCACACCCTGTGGGACAGGGCGCAACTAATGAAAAACTGTTTTTT	CASSHPVGQGATNEKLFF
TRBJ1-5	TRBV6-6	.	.	TGTGCCAGCAGTCTTTTCGGCTCGGGACGACGGGGAGGGAATCAGCCCCAGCATTTT	CASSLFGSGRRGGNQPQHF
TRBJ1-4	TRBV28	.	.	TGTGCCAGCAGTTTATCCACGCGGGGAGTGGGTGAAAAACTGTTTTTT	CASSLSTRGVGEKLFF
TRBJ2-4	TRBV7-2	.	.	TGTGCCAGCAGCTTAGGCGCCGTGCCCAAAAACATTCAGTACTTC	CASSLGAVPKNIQYF
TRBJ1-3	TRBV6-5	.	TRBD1	TGTGCCAGCAGGTACGGACAGGCCGTCTCTGGAAACACCATATATTTT	CASRYGQAVSGNTIYF
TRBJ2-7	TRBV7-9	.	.	TGTGCCAGCAGCTTCCAAGGGGCGCCCTCCTACGAGCAGTACTTC	CASSFQGAPSYEQYF
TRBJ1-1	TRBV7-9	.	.	TGTGCCAGCAGCTTAGTCAAGAACACTGAAGCTTTCTTT	CASSLVKNTEAFF
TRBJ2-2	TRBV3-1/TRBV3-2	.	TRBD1	TGTGCCAGCAGCCAATTCCTACAGGGGGCGACGGGGGAGCTGTTTTTT	CASSQFLQGATGELFF
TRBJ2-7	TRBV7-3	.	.	TGTGCCAGCAGCCCCCCCGGGGGCGAGCAGTACTTC	CASSPPGGEQYF
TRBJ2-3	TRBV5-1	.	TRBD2	TGCGCCAGCAGCTTGATTCAGGCTAGCGGCTACACAGATACGCAGTATTTT	CASSLIQASGYTDTQYF
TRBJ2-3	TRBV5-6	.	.	TGTGCCAGCAGCCCCCCAGGCGATACGCAGTATTTT	CASSPPGDTQYF
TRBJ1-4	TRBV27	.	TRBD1	TGTGCCAGCAGTATAGCAGGGGGTCGGCCTAATGAAAAACTGTTTTTT	CASSIAGGRPNEKLFF
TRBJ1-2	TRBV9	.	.	TGTGCCAGCAGCGGGTCCGTTACCTCTAACTATGGCTACACCTTC	CASSGSVTSNYGYTF
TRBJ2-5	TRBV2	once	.	TGTGCCAGCAGTGATCTTAGGAGTAGAGAGACCCAGTACTTC	CASSDLRSRETQYF
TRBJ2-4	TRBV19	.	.	TGTGCCACCCGGGAAGGGCTAGCCAAAAACATTCAGTACTTC	CATREGLAKNIQYF
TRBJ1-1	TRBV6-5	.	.	TGTGCCAGCAGTTACCGGGAAGGTGAAGCTTTCTTT	CASSYREGEAFF
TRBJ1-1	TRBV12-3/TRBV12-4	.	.	TGTGCCAGCACCCCGACCCTCACTGAAGCTTTCTTT	CASTPTLTEAFF
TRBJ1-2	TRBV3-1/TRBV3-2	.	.	TGTGCCAGCAGCCAAGAGAGGTTCAGCTATGGCTACACCTTC	CASSQERFSYGYTF
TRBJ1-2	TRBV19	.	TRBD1	TGTGCCAGTAGTATGGCAGGGGGGAACTATGGCTACACCTTC	CASSMAGGNYGYTF
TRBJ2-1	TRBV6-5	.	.	TGTGCCAGCAGTTATAGGGCTAGCGACTACAATGAGCAGTTCTTC	CASSYRASDYNEQFF
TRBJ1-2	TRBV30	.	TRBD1	TGTGCCTTCCGGGACAGAACTGCGGGGGGCTACACCTTC	CAFRDRTAGGYTF
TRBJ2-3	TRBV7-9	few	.	TGTGCCAGCCCCCCCACGGGCGAGGCTGATTCGGATACGCAGTATTTT	CASPPTGEADSDTQYF
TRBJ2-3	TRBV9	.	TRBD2	TGTGCCAGCACCATAAGTAGCGGGAGGGCCCTACCCGATACCACAGATACGCAGTATTTT	CASTISSGRALPDTTDTQYF
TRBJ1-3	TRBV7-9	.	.	TGTGCCAGCAGCTCAAACCCCGACACCATATATTTT	CASSSNPDTIYF
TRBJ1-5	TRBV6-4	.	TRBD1	TGTGCCAGCAGTGACCGGACAGGGGGAAATCAGCCCCAGCATTTT	CASSDRTGGNQPQHF
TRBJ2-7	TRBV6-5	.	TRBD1	TGTGCCAGCACCACCAGGACAGGGGGGCACGAGCAGTACTTC	CASTTRTGGHEQYF
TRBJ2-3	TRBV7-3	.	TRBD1	TGTGCCAGCAGCTTAGGACAGGGGCAAGGAGATACGCAGTATTTT	CASSLGQGQGDTQYF
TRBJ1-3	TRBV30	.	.	TGTGCCTGGAGTATGCGCTCCTCTGGAAACACCATATATTTT	CAWSMRSSGNTIYF
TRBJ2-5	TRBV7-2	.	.	TGTGCCAGCACCATAGACAGGCGGGGGGAGACCCAGTACTTC	CASTIDRRGETQYF